This record covers a single TCR beta chain. Per the study methods: By means of reference gene primer amplification, nucleated cell counts were estimated. Measured with immunoSEQ multiplex PCR; TCRdb has only the in-frame clones, and not every one. The V and J calls and the clone size are those of that table, but D and trimming were determined from the DNA. Seen here are fewer than 250,000 clones, approximately 84% observed once, and the top ten hold 0.85% to 1%. The germline V gene has CDR1 SGHRS and CDR2 YFSETQ. Trimming took off 3 bases at V and 5 bases at J, with 11 bases between the two ends. The CDR3 covers 14 residues. The entry originates in a study of blood T cell repertoires in COVID-19. Turning to the study itself: Acute and convalescent COVID-19 specimens originated in the United States, Italy and Spain. The cDNA or gDNA used as material had been derived from T cells, B-cell-depleted T cells, or PBMCs.

The receptor was isolated from a man aged 35 to 55 with acute or convalescent COVID-19. Sequencing used peripheral blood. The rearrangement uses TRBV5-1 and TRBJ2-2; D is perhaps TRBD1 (5 bases). This CDR3 is CASSWRQNTGELFF. CDR3 coding DNA: TGCGCCAGCAGCTGGAGACAGAATACCGGGGAGCTGTTTTTT.